A single sample is the source of the 9 T cell receptor beta chains below, sequenced in a study of blood T cells in healthy people across ages. Alongside a J-beta primer mix, a sample-barcoded 5' primer served in a second PCR lasting about 6 to 12 cycles. TCRdb called the 5' RACE reads again in MiXCR, with one record for every CDR3 protein. Among under 950,000 distinct CDR3 sequences, roughly 20% were seen once, and the ten largest hold around 22%. Sequencing was done on a sample of blood. The origin of the receptors is a man aged 65 to 85 in good health.

The sample holds many counts of this clonotype. The rearrangement links TRBV9 to TRBJ2-1; TRBD2 matches at 10 bases. Trimming removed 0 bases from V and 4 bases from J; junction bases left unmatched: 1. Germline CDR1 is SGDLS and CDR2 is YYNGEE. The CDR3 contains 15 residues. The CDR3 sequence: CASSVVSGGYNEQFF. The CDR3 coding sequence is TGTGCCAGCAGCGTAGTTAGCGGGGGGTACAATGAGCAGTTCTTC.

This chain joins TRBV28 and TRBJ2-7; possibly TRBD1 or TRBD2 for D (9 bases each). CDR3 size: 19 residues. Germline CDR1 and CDR2: MDHEN and SYDVKM. Trimming took off 6 bases at V and 3 bases at J, with 30 bases between the two ends. The chain's CDR3 is CASSGQGSRSGREFYEQYV. CDR3 coding DNA: TGTGCCAGCAGCGGACAGGGGTCCCGTAGCGGGAGAGAATTCTACGAGCAGTACGTC.

This chain connects TRBV5-1 to TRBJ2-7; 7 bases fit TRBD1. With V trimmed by 4 bases and J by 5 bases, 9 bases remained unmatched. CDR3 size: 14 residues. In germline, CDR1 is SGHRS, CDR2 YFSETQ. The CDR3 here is CASSPGTAKDEQYF. Here the CDR3 DNA reads TGCGCCAGCAGCCCAGGGACAGCGAAGGACGAGCAGTACTTC.

The chain links TRBV9 to TRBJ2-6; D ambiguous. The CDR3 loop spans 18 amino acids. Germline V gene data show CDR1 as SGDLS and CDR2 as YYNGEE. The V end lost 3 bases, the J end lost 0 bases, and 16 bases lay between the germline ends. The CDR3 sequence is CASSGAPSGSSGANVLTF. The CDR3 bases are TGTGCCAGCAGCGGAGCCCCTTCCGGATCCTCTGGGGCCAACGTCCTGACTTTC.

This clonotype was seen a handful of times. The chain links TRBV13 to TRBJ2-5; tentative D call: TRBD2 (5 bases). The CDR3 is made up of 13 amino acids. Germline V gene lookup returns CDR1 PRHDT and CDR2 FYEKMQ (reference sequence). The V end lost 5 bases, the J end lost 5 bases, and 12 bases lay between the germline ends. In DNA, the CDR3 is TGTGCCAGCAGCAAAAGGGAGCGGGAGACCCAGTACTTC. Its translation: CASSKRERETQYF.

This clonotype was found a few times. The chain uses TRBV11-2 and TRBJ1-1; TRBD1 might be the D (5 bases). Germline CDR1 and CDR2: SGHAT and FQNNGV. The CDR3 is made up of 15 amino acids. The germline V and J ends were trimmed by 2 bases and 7 bases, with 17 bases remaining between them. The CDR3 nucleotides read TGTGCCAGCAGCTTATCACTGGCAGGGCAGGGTGAAGCTTTCTTT. It yields the protein CASSLSLAGQGEAFF.

This chain connects TRBV6-5 to TRBJ1-1; D uncertain. CDR3 length: 14 amino acids. Trimming cost V 5 bases and J 1 base, with 11 bases left between them. The germline gives CDR1 MNHEY, CDR2 SVGAGI. CDR3 sequence reads: CASSAPGKNTEAFF. DNA for the CDR3: TGTGCCAGCAGTGCACCAGGAAAGAACACTGAAGCTTTCTTT.

This clonotype was recorded once. The V and J genes are TRBV7-9 and TRBJ1-3; D might be TRBD1 (6 bases). V was shortened by 8 bases and J by 0 bases, with 11 bases between the two germline ends. The germline CDR1 and CDR2 sequences are SEHNR and FQNEAQ (reference sequence). CDR3 length equals 14 residues. The DNA for the CDR3 is TGTGCCAGCCCCAGGGGTCCCTCTGGAAACACCATATATTTT. Protein product: CASPRGPSGNTIYF. Full variable domain (missing parts from reference TRBV7-9 and TRBJ1-3): DTGVSQNPRHKITKRGQNVTFRCDPISEHNRLYWYRQTLGQGPEFLTYFQNEAQLEKSRLLSDRFSAERPKGSFSTLEIQRTEQGDSAMYLCASPRGPSGNTIYFGEGSWLTVV.

The chain joins TRBV4-2 to TRBJ2-2; D perhaps matches TRBD1 (6 bases). The CDR3 extends over 16 amino acids. The germline V gene encodes CDR1 LGHNA and CDR2 YNFKEQ. V lost 4 bases, J lost 0 bases, and 12 bases lay in between. The CDR3 bases are TGTGCCAGCAGCCTCGGGACAAACGCGAACACCGGGGAGCTGTTTTTT. Its protein is CASSLGTNANTGELFF.